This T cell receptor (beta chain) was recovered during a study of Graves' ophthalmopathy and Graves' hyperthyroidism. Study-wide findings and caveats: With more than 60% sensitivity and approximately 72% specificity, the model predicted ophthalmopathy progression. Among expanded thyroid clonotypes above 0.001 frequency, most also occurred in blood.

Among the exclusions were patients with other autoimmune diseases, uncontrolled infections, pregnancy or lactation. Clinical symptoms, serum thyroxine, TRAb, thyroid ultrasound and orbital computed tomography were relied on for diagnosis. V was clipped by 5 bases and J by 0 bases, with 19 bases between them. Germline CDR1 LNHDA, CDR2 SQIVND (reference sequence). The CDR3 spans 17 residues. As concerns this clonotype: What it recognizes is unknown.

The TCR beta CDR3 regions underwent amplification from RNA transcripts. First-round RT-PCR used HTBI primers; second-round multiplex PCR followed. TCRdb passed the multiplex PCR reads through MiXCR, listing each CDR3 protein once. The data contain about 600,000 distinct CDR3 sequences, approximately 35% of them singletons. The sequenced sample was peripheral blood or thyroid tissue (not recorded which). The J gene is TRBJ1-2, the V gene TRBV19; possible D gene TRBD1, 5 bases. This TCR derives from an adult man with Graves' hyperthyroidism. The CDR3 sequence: CASSSQGRAGANYGYTF. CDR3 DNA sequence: TGTGCCAGTAGTTCTCAGGGACGGGCGGGCGCTAACTATGGCTACACCTTC. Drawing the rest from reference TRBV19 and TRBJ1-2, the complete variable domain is DGGITQSPKYLFRKEGQNVTLSCEQNLNHDAMYWYRQDPGQGLRLIYYSQIVNDFQKGDIAEGYSVSREKKESFPLTVTSAQKNPTAFYLCASSSQGRAGANYGYTFGSGTRLTVV.